This is a list of T cell receptor beta chains from one sample in a study of T cell changes during pregnancy in multiple sclerosis. TCRdb's table, derived via immunoSEQ multiplex PCR, lists solely in-frame clones and lacks some. The table shows fewer than 45,000 clones, with approximately 90% occurring only once. Sequenced here: CD8+ T cells from peripheral blood mononuclear cells, sampled after pregnancy. Every receptor here comes from a female donor in good health, enrolled as a control in a pregnancy study. CDR3s include the opening cysteine and the closing phenylalanine or tryptophan. The D gene is left open where the match is weak. Clone size is shown for a subset of rows, as once, few, many or a class of expanded clone.

>.|TRBJ2-7|TRBV7-9|.
TGTGCCAGCAGCTTAGGCCCCGGGACACATCTCGTGAAGTACTTC
CASSLGPGTHLVKYF
>.|TRBJ2-2|TRBV15|.
TGTGCCACCAGCAGAGATCGTCAGTTCGCGAACACCGGGGAGCTGTTTTTT
CATSRDRQFANTGELFF
>.|TRBJ2-2|TRBV6-4|TRBD2
TGTGCCAGCAGTGAATCAGCGGGGGGCACCGGGGAGCTGTTTTTT
CASSESAGGTGELFF
>.|TRBJ1-5|TRBV11-2|TRBD1
TGTGCCAGCAGCTTAGGGACAGGGGCCTGGGATCAGCCCCAGCATTTT
CASSLGTGAWDQPQHF
>.|TRBJ2-2|TRBV5-6|TRBD2
TGTGCCAGCAGCCTTCTAGCGGGGGGGCCCCCCGGGGAGCTGTTTTTT
CASSLLAGGPPGELFF
>.|TRBJ2-1|TRBV25-1|.
TGTGCCAGCAGTGAAGTGGTAGTCGATGAGCAGTTCTTC
CASSEVVVDEQFF
>.|TRBJ2-1|TRBV28|TRBD1
TGTGCCAGCAGTGGGGGACAGGGAGGCTCCTACAATGAGCAGTTCTTC
CASSGGQGGSYNEQFF
>.|TRBJ2-1|TRBV4-3|TRBD2
TGCGCCAGCAGCCAAGATGAACCTAGCGGGGACTCCTACAATGAGCAGTTCTTC
CASSQDEPSGDSYNEQFF
>.|TRBJ2-1|TRBV7-9|TRBD1
TGTGCCAGCAGCTTAGGGACAGGGGGTGAGCAGTTCTTC
CASSLGTGGEQFF
>.|TRBJ2-4|TRBV13|.
TGTGCCAGCAGCCGCCAGGGGATGACCAAAAACATTCAGTACTTC
CASSRQGMTKNIQYF
>few|TRBJ1-1|TRBV27|.
TGTGCCAGCAGTGTTAACACAGGTTCTGAAGCTTTCTTT
CASSVNTGSEAFF
>.|TRBJ2-7|TRBV4-3|TRBD1
TGCGCCAGCAGCCTTTCCCACAGGGGCGACTACGAGCAGTACTTC
CASSLSHRGDYEQYF
>.|TRBJ2-5|TRBV25-1|TRBD1
TGTGCCAGCAGTGAATTTGAACAGGGGGTTTTCGGGGAGACCCAGTACTTC
CASSEFEQGVFGETQYF
>.|TRBJ2-7|TRBV9|.
TGTGCCAGCAGCGTGGGAGATTACGACGAGCAGTACTTC
CASSVGDYDEQYF
>.|TRBJ2-1|TRBV9|.
TGTGCCAGCAGCGTGGGGTTTGTGCTACAGGCGAATGAGCAGTTCTTC
CASSVGFVLQANEQFF